These 14 T cell receptor beta chains were sequenced from one sample in a study of cytomegalovirus exposure and HLA in healthy donors. 60 Vbeta and 13 Jbeta primers were used in PCR. Libraries were prepared by immunoSEQ multiplex PCR; TCRdb keeps only in-frame clonotypes and omits some of them. The sample includes about 120,000 clones, over 60% of them seen just once. The source material was PBMCs. These receptors originate from a man aged 25 to 40 in good health and CMV-seropositive.

The sample holds a few counts of this clone. The chain is built from TRBV7-6 and TRBJ2-3, with 11 bases that match TRBD2. This CDR3 region has 18 residues. Germline CDR1 and CDR2: SGHVS and FNYEAQ. V trimming: 9 bases; J trimming: 3 bases; junction bases outside the gene matches: 17. The CDR3 spells CASSGLADMGLSTDTQYF. CDR3 sequence (DNA): TGTGCCAGTTCGGGACTAGCGGACATGGGGCTTAGTACAGATACGCAGTATTTT.

The chain employs TRBV6-1 and TRBJ2-7; D is possibly TRBD1 (5 bases). Trimming took 3 bases from V and 4 from J, leaving 10 bases between them. The CDR3 covers 13 residues. Germline V lookup: CDR1 MNHNS, CDR2 SASEGT. Here the CDR3 DNA reads TGTGCCAGCAGTGACAGGGCCCCTTACGAGCAGTACTTC. Residues: CASSDRAPYEQYF.

This clone was recorded once. The gene calls are TRBV2 and TRBJ2-2; maybe TRBD1 (7 bases). Trimming shortened V by 6 bases and J by 5 bases, and 19 bases separated the two germline ends. The CDR3 totals 16 residues. Germline loops: CDR1 SNHLY, CDR2 FYNNEI. The CDR3 nucleotides read TGTGCCAGCAGACAGGGGCTTTTTCGGGGGACCGGGGAGCTGTTTTTT. This codes for CASRQGLFRGTGELFF.

The genes are TRBV6-6 and TRBJ2-1, with a tentative D call TRBD2 (6 bases). The CDR3 spans 14 residues. Germline V lookup: CDR1 MNHNY, CDR2 SVGAGI (reference sequence). The V end lost 5 bases, the J end lost 7 bases, and 15 bases lay between the germline ends. CDR3 DNA: TGTGCCAGCAGTGCTACCGGGAGCTTAAATGAGCAGTTCTTC. Translated, it gives CASSATGSLNEQFF.

The V and J genes are TRBV11-2 and TRBJ1-3; 9 nucleotides align to TRBD1. Per germline, CDR1 SGHAT and CDR2 FQNNGV. J gave up 0 bases and V 6 bases, and 12 bases lay outside the gene matches. The CDR3 totals 18 residues. The CDR3 DNA sequence: TGTGCCAGCAGAGGTTGGGGGAGGACAGGGGTCTCTGGAAACACCATATATTTT. This codes for CASRGWGRTGVSGNTIYF.

The chain employs TRBV7-2 and TRBJ2-1; 9 bases are shared with TRBD1. The length of the CDR3 is 17 residues. Germline values: CDR1 SGHTA, CDR2 FQGNSA. V dropped 1 base and J dropped 7; count of bases not matched to a gene: 11. The CDR3 spells CASSLVVLGTGRNEQFF. CDR3 in DNA: TGTGCCAGCAGCTTAGTAGTGCTTGGGACAGGGAGGAATGAGCAGTTCTTC.

V usage is TRBV9 and J usage is TRBJ1-6; TRBD1 might be the D (6 bases). Trimming pared 4 bases from V and 7 bases from J, leaving 15 bases between. Germline loops: CDR1 SGDLS, CDR2 YYNGEE. This CDR3 contains 15 residues. The CDR3 here is CASSRLQGFNSPLHF. The CDR3 region has the DNA TGTGCCAGCAGCAGATTACAGGGATTCAATTCACCCCTCCACTTT.

The gene calls are TRBV6-1 and TRBJ1-2; 9 bases map to TRBD1. Germline CDR1 is MNHNS and CDR2 is SASEGT. CDR3 length equals 12 residues. Losses at the gene ends were 8 bases for V and 8 bases for J; bases not matched to a gene: 6. DNA of the CDR3: TGTGCCAGCGCACGACAGGGGGACGGCTACACCTTC. It translates to CASARQGDGYTF.

CDR3 in amino acids: CASSVAIPKTYNEQFF. For the CDR3, the DNA is TGTGCCAGCAGCGTAGCTATCCCCAAGACCTACAATGAGCAGTTCTTC. The genes are TRBV9 and TRBJ2-1; D remains unclear. Germline assignment: CDR1 SGDLS and CDR2 YYNGEE. CDR3 size: 16 residues. Trimming took 0 bases from V and 2 from J, leaving 12 bases between them.

V usage is TRBV27 and J usage is TRBJ2-7; 10 bases are shared with TRBD1. The J segment lost 9 bases and the V segment lost 1 base, leaving 15 bases of the junction unmatched. CDR1 and CDR2 (germline): MNHEY, SMNVEV (reference sequence). CDR3 length equals 17 residues. CDR3 amino acids: CASSLLVGTGVGLRQYF. CDR3 nucleotide sequence: TGTGCCAGCAGTTTATTGGTCGGGACAGGGGTGGGTCTTCGGCAGTACTTC.

This clone was picked up a small number of times. V and J are TRBV14 and TRBJ2-5; TRBD1 matches at 7 bases. V shed 4 bases and J 0 bases; nucleotides not matched to a gene: 5. Germline CDR1 reads SGHDN; CDR2 reads FVKESK. The CDR3 spans 15 residues. For the CDR3, the DNA is TGTGCCAGCAGCCCCTACAGGGGTTACCAAGAGACCCAGTACTTC. Translation gives CASSPYRGYQETQYF.

The rearrangement joins TRBV4-3 to TRBJ1-6, with TRBD1 as a possible D gene (5 bases). V was trimmed by 6 bases and J by 2 bases, leaving 17 bases between them. The CDR3 has 17 amino acids. Germline values: CDR1 LGHNA, CDR2 YSLEER. CDR3: CASSRGEPVPYNSPLHF. The CDR3 DNA is TGCGCCAGCAGTCGGGGGGAACCCGTCCCCTATAATTCACCCCTCCACTTT.

This chain connects TRBV11-2 to TRBJ2-1; a possible D gene is TRBD1 (5 bases). The V end lost 3 bases, the J end lost 9 bases, and 9 bases lay between the germline ends. This CDR3 has 12 amino acids. Germline V gene sequence: CDR1 SGHAT, CDR2 FQNNGV. CDR3 amino acids: CASSFGAVEQFF. In DNA, the CDR3 is TGTGCCAGCAGCTTTGGGGCGGTTGAGCAGTTCTTC.

V and J are TRBV2 and TRBJ2-5; possibly TRBD2 for D (6 bases). This CDR3 is built from 15 residues. Germline V gene data show CDR1 as SNHLY and CDR2 as FYNNEI. Trimming pared 1 base from V and 4 bases from J, leaving 13 bases between. CDR3 sequence (DNA): TGTGCCAGCAGTGAAGGGATGGGGGGTCCAGAGACCCAGTACTTC. This encodes CASSEGMGGPETQYF.